The next 26 T cell receptor beta chains were all read from a single sample in a study of T cells in Graves' hyperthyroidism and ophthalmopathy. The CDR3 regions of TCR beta were amplified from RNA transcripts. During a first-round RT-PCR of the TCR CDR3, the HTBI primer set was used. TCRdb analysed the multiplex PCR reads with MiXCR anew, one entry per CDR3 protein. The data show around 97,000 distinct CDR3 sequences, 40% to 50% seen once. Material: blood. The receptors stem from a man aged 35 to 55 with Graves' hyperthyroidism.

This chain joins TRBV20-1 and TRBJ2-1, with a tentative D call TRBD2 (5 bases). Germline loops: CDR1 DFQATT, CDR2 SNEGSKA (reference sequence). CDR3 length: 15 amino acids. The V end lost 3 bases, the J end lost 0 bases, and 12 bases lay between the germline ends. The CDR3 sequence: CSASGAGGSYNEQFF. The CDR3 bases are TGCAGTGCTAGTGGTGCGGGCGGCTCCTACAATGAGCAGTTCTTC.

The chain couples TRBV7-9 to TRBJ2-7, with TRBD1 identical over 7 bases. V was clipped by 11 bases and J by 9 bases; unmatched bases: 19. Germline V gene sequence: CDR1 SEHNR, CDR2 FQNEAQ (reference sequence). The CDR3 is 14 amino acids. For the CDR3, the DNA is TGTGCCTGGAGTGACGAGACAGGGCTCAACGGGCAGTACTTC. It translates to CAWSDETGLNGQYF. Variable domain in full (rest from reference TRBV7-9 and TRBJ2-7): DTGVSQNPRHKITKRGQNVTFRCDPISEHNRLYWYRQTLGQGPEFLTYFQNEAQLEKSRLLSDRFSAERPKGSFSTLEIQRTEQGDSAMYLCAWSDETGLNGQYFGPGTRLTVT.

This clonotype was seen at least ten times. The genes are TRBV6-6 and TRBJ1-2; D is undetermined. V was pared by 8 bases and J by 0 bases, with 7 bases between. Germline V CDR1 and CDR2: MNHNY, SVGAGI (reference sequence). The CDR3 length is 12 residues. The CDR3 DNA reads as TGTGCCAGCGGGAGAGCTAACTATGGCTACACCTTC. Residues: CASGRANYGYTF.

This clonotype was observed many times. The chain recombines TRBV5-4 with TRBJ2-7; 7 bases line up with TRBD1. Losses at the gene ends were 4 bases for V and 4 bases for J; bases not matched to a gene: 11. CDR1 and CDR2 from the germline V gene are SGHNT and YYREEE (reference sequence). The CDR3 has 15 residues. The CDR3 DNA follows: TGTGCCAGCAGCCTCCGGACAGGTTCAGCTTACGAGCAGTACTTC. It translates to CASSLRTGSAYEQYF.

The chain links TRBV19 to TRBJ1-5; D is unclear. Germline assignment: CDR1 LNHDA and CDR2 SQIVND (reference sequence). Trimming took 2 bases from V and 7 from J, leaving 12 bases between them. This CDR3 spans 14 amino acids. The CDR3 loop is CASSISVASQPQHF. The CDR3, as DNA: TGTGCCAGTAGTATATCGGTCGCTAGCCAGCCCCAGCATTTT.

The rearrangement joins TRBV5-1 to TRBJ1-2, with 9 bases identical to TRBD1. Germline CDR1 and CDR2: SGHRS and YFSETQ. This CDR3 comprises 13 residues. The V segment lost 2 bases and the J segment 6 bases; nucleotides outside the gene matches: 2. The DNA for the CDR3 is TGCGCCAGCAGCTTCGACAGGGGGGATGGCTACACCTTC. It is translated as CASSFDRGDGYTF.

On this clonotype itself: At one boundary the junction diverges from the germline segment, which might be a read error. The genes are TRBV7-2 and TRBJ2-1, with 7 nucleotides matching TRBD2. Germline CDR1 reads SGHTA; CDR2 reads FQGNSA. The CDR3 is made up of 14 amino acids. The CDR3 spells CACTVGRVGNEQFF. In nucleotides, the CDR3 is TGTGCCTGCACCGTAGGGAGGGTGGGGAATGAACAGTTCTTC.

This clonotype was picked up many times. The gene calls are TRBV12-3 or TRBV12-4 and TRBJ2-2; TRBD1 matches at 9 bases. V trimming: 5 bases; J trimming: 3 bases; junction bases outside the gene matches: 7. The CDR3 extends over 16 amino acids. The CDR3 reads CASSPWTGVDTGELFF. Written as DNA, the CDR3 is TGTGCCAGCAGTCCCTGGACAGGGGTTGACACCGGGGAGCTGTTTTTT.

The chain is built from TRBV7-4 and TRBJ1-5; D ambiguous. Germline assignment: CDR1 SGHVT and CDR2 SQSDAQ. Trimming took 2 bases from V and 6 from J, leaving 8 bases between them. The CDR3 spans 13 residues. The CDR3 here is CASSLRSGQPQHF. The CDR3 coding sequence is TGTGCCAGCAGCTTACGAAGCGGTCAGCCCCAGCATTTT.

Regarding this clonotype: A read error may explain this, as a much larger clone is one base away. The CDR3 DNA is TGTGCCAGCAGGCCTTGGAGCGGGAACTACAATGAGCAGTTCTTC. Translation gives CASRPWSGNYNEQFF. V and J are TRBV6-5 and TRBJ2-1, with 7 bases lining up with TRBD2. Germline CDR1 reads MNHEY; CDR2 reads SVGAGI. The CDR3 is 15 amino acids. V shed 6 bases and J 3 bases; nucleotides not matched to a gene: 8.

The chain uses TRBV7-2 and TRBJ2-1; the match to TRBD1 covers 10 bases. The junction had 18 bases not matched to a gene; V was cut back by 5 bases and J by 2 bases. The CDR3 consists of 20 residues. Germline V lookup: CDR1 SGHTA, CDR2 FQGNSA. As DNA, the CDR3 is TGTGCCAGCAGCCTACCGGGGACAGGGGATCTAGAGGTGGCCTACAATGAGCAGTTCTTC. Translation: CASSLPGTGDLEVAYNEQFF.

The V and J genes are TRBV5-4 and TRBJ2-7; 11 nucleotides align to TRBD2. This CDR3 comprises 13 residues. With V trimmed by 5 bases and J by 7 bases, 5 bases remained unmatched. Germline CDR1 reads SGHNT; CDR2 reads YYREEE (reference sequence). CDR3 amino acids: CASSFSGRGEQYF. CDR3 nucleotides: TGTGCCAGCAGTTTTAGCGGGAGGGGTGAGCAGTACTTC.

This clonotype was picked up many times. The chain has TRBV20-1 and TRBJ1-5; 8 bases are shared with TRBD1. This CDR3 comprises 17 residues. The J segment lost 0 bases and the V segment lost 3 bases, leaving 10 bases of the junction unmatched. Germline assignment: CDR1 DFQATT and CDR2 SNEGSKA (reference sequence). The CDR3 nucleotides read TGCAGTGCTAGCAGGGGGCGATCTTTAAGTAGCAATCAGCCCCAGCATTTT. Translation: CSASRGRSLSSNQPQHF.

The J gene is TRBJ2-5, the V gene TRBV20-1; a weak D match, TRBD2 (7 bases). The CDR3 is 18 amino acids. Trimming removed 0 bases from V and 2 bases from J, with 22 bases in between. CDR1 DFQATT and CDR2 SNEGSKA come from the germline V gene (reference sequence). CDR3 sequence reads: CSARDLRGALFLQETQYF. DNA of the CDR3: TGCAGTGCTAGAGATCTCCGGGGGGCCCTTTTTTTACAAGAGACCCAGTACTTC.

This clonotype was seen at least ten times. The rearrangement uses TRBV6-6 and TRBJ1-1; the D is unclear. Germline CDR1 reads MNHNY; CDR2 reads SVGAGI (reference sequence). CDR3 length: 14 residues. Trimming stripped 7 bases from V and 0 bases from J, with 12 bases between. The CDR3 region is CASKLDGMNTEAFF. CDR3 nucleotides: TGTGCCAGCAAATTAGACGGCATGAACACTGAAGCTTTCTTT.

V usage is TRBV29-1 and J usage is TRBJ2-7, with 8 bases identical to TRBD2. Germline V gives CDR1 SQVTM, CDR2 ANQGSEA. CDR3 length: 12 residues. The ends lost 1 base at V and 4 bases at J; junction bases unmatched: 0. The CDR3 here is CSVEVAGYEQYF. CDR3 nucleotide sequence: TGCAGCGTTGAAGTAGCGGGGTACGAGCAGTACTTC.

This clonotype occurred many times. The V call is TRBV6-5, the J call TRBJ2-7; D is tentatively TRBD1 or TRBD2 (5 bases each). Germline V CDR1 and CDR2: MNHEY, SVGAGI. Deletions cut 0 bases from V and 0 bases from J, with 9 bases between. This CDR3 comprises 15 residues. CDR3 coding DNA: TGTGCCAGCAGTTACTCGGGGGACCTCTCCTACGAGCAGTACTTC. Translation: CASSYSGDLSYEQYF.

The genes are TRBV7-9 and TRBJ2-1; either TRBD1 or TRBD2 may supply D (6 bases each). Germline V lookup: CDR1 SEHNR, CDR2 FQNEAQ (reference sequence). The CDR3 is made up of 15 amino acids. V lost 11 bases to trimming and J lost 6 bases, with 23 bases between them. The CDR3 loop reads CACGLRGALINEQFF. DNA for the CDR3: TGTGCCTGCGGCTTAAGGGGGGCATTAATCAATGAGCAGTTCTTC.

This clonotype came up many times. The chain couples TRBV5-6 to TRBJ1-5; TRBD1 aligns across 8 bases. Unmatched junction bases numbered 9, after V lost 4 bases and J lost 0 bases. Germline values: CDR1 SGHDT, CDR2 YYEEEE. The length of the CDR3 is 17 residues. The CDR3 protein is CASSPRQGTHSNQPQHF. CDR3 DNA: TGTGCCAGCAGCCCCCGACAGGGGACTCATAGCAATCAGCCCCAGCATTTT.

Points on this clonotype: This is likely a read error, given that the CDR3 carries no conserved phenylalanine or tryptophan at its end. Because the CDR3's place on the DNA is in doubt, the DNA is left out and the CDR3 is given as listed by TCRdb. The chain is built from TRBV7-3 and TRBJ2-7; TRBD1, as called in the table, went unchecked against the DNA. In germline, CDR1 is SGHTA, CDR2 FQGTGA. The CDR3 is made up of 15 amino acids, end residues included. The CDR3 sequence: CASSSERDNCYEQNC.

The CDR3: CASSLPTSGGRVGETQYF. CDR3 DNA sequence: TGTGCCAGCAGCCTACCGACTAGCGGGGGACGAGTGGGAGAGACCCAGTACTTC. The genes are TRBV7-2 and TRBJ2-5, with 12 bases identical to TRBD2. CDR1 is SGHTA, CDR2 FQGNSA, per germline. This CDR3 is built from 18 residues. V gave up 5 bases and J gave up 4 bases; unmatched junction bases: 14.

This clonotype occurred many times. The chain employs TRBV20-1 and TRBJ2-5; TRBD1 aligns across 7 bases. The CDR3 length is 11 residues. Germline CDR1 is DFQATT and CDR2 is SNEGSKA (reference sequence). The CDR3: CSADRQETQYF. The DNA of the CDR3 is TGCAGCGCGGACAGGCAAGAGACCCAGTACTTC.

This clonotype was recorded at least ten times. The CDR3 DNA follows: TGTGCCAGCAGCCCCCTAGGGAGGGATGGCTACACCTTC. It is translated as CASSPLGRDGYTF. The V call is TRBV27, the J call TRBJ1-2, with unresolved D. Germline loops: CDR1 MNHEY, CDR2 SMNVEV (reference sequence). This CDR3 region has 13 residues. Trimming pared 6 bases from V and 6 bases from J, leaving 14 bases between.

The chain couples TRBV20-1 to TRBJ2-2; no reliable D call. V was shortened by 6 bases and J by 4 bases, with 0 bases between the two germline ends. Per germline, CDR1 DFQATT and CDR2 SNEGSKA (reference sequence). The CDR3 runs to 9 residues. Written as DNA, the CDR3 is TGCAGTGCCACCGGGGAGCTGTTTTTT. It is translated as CSATGELFF.

Points on this clonotype: Given a much more abundant clone one base away, this may be a read error. In this CDR3 the conserved last residue, phenylalanine or tryptophan, is missing, so a read error is likely. The V and J genes are TRBV9 and TRBJ2-2, with 7 positions matching TRBD2. CDR1 is SGDLS and CDR2 is YYNGEE in the germline V gene. J gave up 4 bases and V 1 base, and 7 bases lay outside the gene matches. This CDR3 has 16 residues. CDR3 region: CASSVQLGGGTGELFL. Written as DNA, the CDR3 is TGTGCCAGCAGCGTACAGTTGGGGGGGGGCACCGGGGAGCTGTTTCTT.

This clonotype was picked up many times. The rearrangement links TRBV5-6 to TRBJ1-1, with D possibly being TRBD1 (5 bases). V shed 4 bases and J shed 4 bases, with 14 bases lying between them. Germline-derived CDR1 and CDR2 are SGHDT and YYEEEE. The CDR3 spans 14 residues. The CDR3 loop reads CASSLTVRSTEAFF. In nucleotides, the CDR3 is TGTGCCAGCAGCCTGACAGTTCGGAGCACTGAAGCTTTCTTT. Using reference TRBV5-6 and TRBJ1-1 for the parts outside the CDR3, the full variable domain is DAGVTQSPTHLIKTRGQQVTLRCSPKSGHDTVSWYQQALGQGPQFIFQYYEEEERQRGNFPDRFSGHQFPNYSSELNVNALLLGDSALYLCASSLTVRSTEAFFGQGTRLTVV.